This T cell receptor (beta chain) was obtained from a study of T cells after yellow fever vaccination. Study at large: SMART-Seq v4 Ultra Low Input prepared the low-cell-number fractions.

There are many counts of this clonotype. This CDR3 has 17 amino acids. After removal of 2 bases from V and 2 bases from J, the junction contained 4 bases not matched to a gene. Per the germline V gene, CDR1 is SQVTM and CDR2 is ANQGSEA. A single record per CDR3 protein comes from TCRdb applying MiXCR to the 5' RACE reads. This sample has some 300,000 distinct CDR3 sequences; less than 9.5% occur once, and the top ten carry around 3.4%. The chain joins TRBV29-1 to TRBJ2-6; TRBD2 agrees at 12 bases. The clonotype originates from a man aged 18 to 30 who received the YFV17D yellow fever vaccine. The starting material was CD4+ T cells sorted from PBMCs, obtained 5 days after the yellow fever booster vaccination. For the CDR3, the DNA is TGCAGCGTTGAACTAGCGGGGGGGCATACTGGGGCCAACGTCCTGACTTTC. Residues: CSVELAGGHTGANVLTF.